These 10 T cell receptor beta chains were sequenced from one sample in a study of cytomegalovirus exposure and HLA in healthy donors. Primers included in the PCR were 60 Vbeta and 13 Jbeta primers. TCRdb's copy holds only in-frame clones and misses some; the assay was immunoSEQ multiplex PCR. The data show approximately 200,000 clones, 60% to 80% seen once. The material sequenced was PBMCs. The source of these receptors is a woman younger than 30 in good health and CMV-seronegative.

This clone was recorded a few times. This sequence joins TRBV5-6 and TRBJ2-7; no firm D call. The germline V gene encodes CDR1 SGHDT and CDR2 YYEEEE. There are 14 residues in the CDR3. Deletions cut 4 bases from V and 3 bases from J, with 14 bases between. The CDR3 DNA reads TGTGCCAGCAGCCGCAACGGTTTTTACTACGAGCAGTACTTC. Residues: CASSRNGFYYEQYF.

The genes are TRBV5-4 and TRBJ2-7; 7 bases are a match to TRBD2. Trimming took 1 base from V and 8 from J; bases not matched to a gene: 6. Germline lookup yields CDR1 SGHNT and CDR2 YYREEE (reference sequence). This CDR3 has 13 residues. The DNA of the CDR3 is TGTGCCAGCAGCTTGAGGGAGGGCCAAAAGCAGTACTTC. Protein: CASSLREGQKQYF.

This clone was recorded a few times. The same CDR3 also results from other DNA sequences found in this sample. The V gene is TRBV15, the J gene TRBJ1-1; tentatively, D is TRBD1 (5 bases). The CDR3 is 14 amino acids. V was clipped by 3 bases and J by 7 bases, with 15 bases between them. Germline V gives CDR1 LNHNV, CDR2 YYDKDF (reference sequence). The CDR3 region has the DNA TGTGCCACCAGCAGGGTAGGGGAGGTGAATGAAGCTTTCTTT. Its protein is CATSRVGEVNEAFF.

The chain uses TRBV5-1 and TRBJ2-1; 15 nucleotides line up with TRBD2. CDR3 length: 15 residues. Per the germline V gene, CDR1 is SGHRS and CDR2 is YFSETQ. V dropped 4 bases and J dropped 7; count of bases not matched to a gene: 3. In DNA, the CDR3 is TGCGCCAGCAGCCCGGGGACTAGCGGGAGGAATGAGCAGTTCTTC. The encoded protein is CASSPGTSGRNEQFF.

The J gene is TRBJ1-1, the V gene TRBV11-3, with unresolved D. Germline V gives CDR1 SGHNT, CDR2 YENEEA. The CDR3 totals 15 residues. V was cut by 1 base and J by 0 bases, with 9 bases left in between. As DNA, the CDR3 is TGTGCCAGCAGCTTAGGTCGGGAACTGAACACTGAAGCTTTCTTT. Translating gives CASSLGRELNTEAFF. Full variable domain (rest looked up from reference TRBV11-3 and TRBJ1-1): EAGVVQSPRYKIIEKKQPVAFWCNPISGHNTLYWYLQNLGQGPELLIRYENEEAVDDSQLPKDRFSAERLKGVDSTLKIQPAELGDSAVYLCASSLGRELNTEAFFGQGTRLTVV.

J is TRBJ2-1 and V is TRBV19, with 7 bases aligning to TRBD2. The CDR3 totals 17 residues. CDR1 LNHDA and CDR2 SQIVND come from the germline V gene (reference sequence). The ends lost 0 bases at V and 0 bases at J; junction bases unmatched: 5. The CDR3 nucleotides read TGTGCCAGTAGTATAGAGGGACTACAGCCCTCCTACAATGAGCAGTTCTTC. Its protein product is CASSIEGLQPSYNEQFF.

This sequence joins TRBV7-3 and TRBJ1-1; no definite D call. V was shortened by 5 bases and J by 1 base, with 11 bases between the two germline ends. Germline V gene sequence: CDR1 SGHTA, CDR2 FQGTGA. The CDR3 runs to 14 residues. The chain's CDR3 is CASSPERGNTEAFF. The CDR3 DNA is TGTGCCAGCAGCCCCGAGCGGGGGAACACTGAAGCTTTCTTT.

The chain links TRBV19 to TRBJ2-2; D call uncertain. The V gene's germline CDR1 is LNHDA and CDR2 SQIVND (reference sequence). The V end was cut by 10 bases, the J end by 5 bases, with 11 bases between. The CDR3 has 12 amino acids. The CDR3 nucleotides read TGTGCCACCCACCCGAGAACCGGGGAGCTGTTTTTT. Its protein product is CATHPRTGELFF.

This clone was observed a few times. The rearrangement uses TRBV28 and TRBJ1-4, with D maybe TRBD1 (6 bases). The CDR3 has 16 residues. CDR1 MDHEN and CDR2 SYDVKM come from the germline V gene. V gave up 5 bases and J gave up 6 bases, with 19 bases separating them. This chain's CDR3 is CASSPPPGGRDEKLFF. The CDR3 DNA follows: TGTGCCAGCAGTCCCCCTCCGGGGGGGCGCGATGAAAAACTGTTTTTT.

J is TRBJ1-6 and V is TRBV19; D not resolved. Germline-derived CDR1 and CDR2 are LNHDA and SQIVND (reference sequence). Trimming took 3 bases from V and 8 from J, leaving 11 bases between them. The CDR3 has 14 amino acids. CDR3 protein: CASSIGQSYSPLHF. CDR3 bases: TGTGCCAGTAGTATTGGTCAGTCATATTCACCCCTCCACTTT.